These 12 T cell receptor beta chains came from one sample sequenced in a study of T cells in Graves' hyperthyroidism and ophthalmopathy. TCR beta CDR3 regions were amplified from RNA. In the first-round RT-PCR of the TCR CDR3, the HTBI primer set was used. MiXCR was run by TCRdb on the multiplex PCR reads, yielding one entry per CDR3 protein. In the table there are around 390,000 distinct CDR3 sequences, 14% of which are singletons. What was sequenced was blood. The receptor source for this set is a woman aged 25-40 years with Graves' ophthalmopathy.

V and J are TRBV25-1 and TRBJ1-1; D is unresolved. Trimming left V 4 bases short and J 3 bases short, with 6 bases between. The CDR3 runs 12 residues. In germline, CDR1 is MGHDK, CDR2 SYGVNS. In nucleotides, the CDR3 is TGTGCCAGCAGTGGAGAGTACACTGAAGCTTTCTTT. It codes for CASSGEYTEAFF.

CDR3 in DNA: TGCAGCGTCCGCCCGTCAGGTTACGAGCAGTACTTC. It yields the protein CSVRPSGYEQYF. The chain employs TRBV29-1 and TRBJ2-7; no firm D call. The CDR3 loop spans 12 amino acids. The V gene's germline CDR1 is SQVTM and CDR2 ANQGSEA. V was pared by 6 bases and J by 4 bases, with 13 bases between.

At least ten counts were recorded for this clonotype. A much larger clone lies a single base off, so this may be a read error. The chain uses TRBV28 and TRBJ1-2; D is ambiguous. This CDR3 has 12 residues. The germline gives CDR1 MDHEN, CDR2 SYDVKM. Trimming stripped 2 bases from V and 3 bases from J, with 4 bases between. The CDR3 coding sequence is TGTGCCAGCAGTTTACAGGACTATGGCTACACCTTC. This sequence encodes CASSLQDYGYTF.

The sample holds one count of this clonotype. This sequence joins TRBV2 and TRBJ1-1; the D is unclear. CDR1 is SNHLY, CDR2 FYNNEI, per germline. The CDR3 is 17 amino acids. The V end lost 4 bases, the J end lost 0 bases, and 18 bases lay between the germline ends. The CDR3 here is CASSALPPEQLNTEAFF. In DNA, the CDR3 is TGTGCCAGCAGTGCCCTACCGCCGGAGCAGCTGAACACTGAAGCTTTCTTT. The full variable domain, its missing parts supplied by reference TRBV2 and TRBJ1-1, is EPEVTQTPSHQVTQMGQEVILRCVPISNHLYFYWYRQILGQKVEFLVSFYNNEISEKSEIFDDQFSVERPDGSNFTLKIRSTKLEDSAMYFCASSALPPEQLNTEAFFGQGTRLTVV.

This clonotype has a count of ten or more. V and J are TRBV29-1 and TRBJ1-2, with unresolved D. Germline V gene lookup returns CDR1 SQVTM and CDR2 ANQGSEA. V lost 4 bases and J 6 bases, leaving 6 bases between the germline ends. CDR3 length: 10 residues. The CDR3 is CSVGGHGYTF. The CDR3 DNA reads as TGCAGCGTTGGCGGGCATGGCTACACCTTC.

Many counts were recorded for this clonotype. The gene calls are TRBV5-1 and TRBJ1-2; D call uncertain. The CDR3 is made up of 13 amino acids. Germline V gene sequence: CDR1 SGHRS, CDR2 YFSETQ. The ends were cut back, 0 bases at V and 10 bases at J, with 13 bases in the middle. The CDR3 spells CASSLASGRDYTF. CDR3 coding DNA: TGCGCCAGCAGCTTGGCTTCGGGGAGGGACTACACCTTC.

The J gene is TRBJ1-2, the V gene TRBV28, with 7 bases matching TRBD1. The germline V gene has CDR1 MDHEN and CDR2 SYDVKM. CDR3 size: 14 residues. V gave up 6 bases and J gave up 3 bases; unmatched junction bases: 7. As DNA, the CDR3 is TGTGCCAGCAGGCAGGGGGGGGGCGACTATGGCTACACCTTC. Its protein product is CASRQGGGDYGYTF.

This clonotype was detected only a few times. CDR3 region: CASRRQGWTEAFF. DNA for the CDR3: TGTGCCAGTAGAAGACAGGGATGGACTGAAGCTTTCTTT. The rearrangement links TRBV19 to TRBJ1-1, with TRBD1 identical over 7 bases. The CDR3 length is 13 residues. Germline values: CDR1 LNHDA, CDR2 SQIVND (reference sequence). The trim removed 6 bases at V and 5 bases at J, leaving 6 bases unmatched.

This clonotype was seen more than once but under ten times. This chain joins TRBV20-1 and TRBJ2-5, with 9 bases aligning to TRBD1. The CDR3 has 16 amino acids. The V and J ends lost 0 bases and 1 base, in that order; junction bases with no gene match: 6. Germline assignment: CDR1 DFQATT and CDR2 SNEGSKA (reference sequence). The CDR3 nucleotides read TGCAGTGCTAGAGAATTCGGGACAGGGCCCCAAGAGACCCAGTACTTC. It codes for CSAREFGTGPQETQYF.

V usage is TRBV2 and J usage is TRBJ1-1; 9 nucleotides line up with TRBD1. The length of the CDR3 is 15 residues. Germline loops: CDR1 SNHLY, CDR2 FYNNEI. V was pared by 6 bases and J by 4 bases, with 9 bases of the junction left unmatched. The CDR3 here is CASRTTGGAGTEAFF. The CDR3 DNA reads TGTGCCAGCAGGACTACAGGGGGCGCGGGCACTGAAGCTTTCTTT.

This chain joins TRBV12-3 or TRBV12-4 and TRBJ2-7; 9 nucleotides align to TRBD1. The CDR3 totals 14 residues. The trim removed 4 bases at V and 4 bases at J, leaving 5 bases unmatched. CDR3 sequence (DNA): TGTGCCAGCAGTTCCGACAGGGGGAGGTACGAGCAGTACTTC. Translating it yields CASSSDRGRYEQYF.

This clonotype showed up many times. The chain combines TRBV27 with TRBJ2-1; 9 positions match TRBD2. Germline V gives CDR1 MNHEY, CDR2 SMNVEV (reference sequence). The CDR3 is 15 amino acids. The ends lost 6 bases at V and 10 bases at J; junction bases unmatched: 13. CDR3 DNA: TGTGCCAGCAGAGTTAGTGGCGGGGGGGCCGGAGAGCAGTTCTTC. The encoded protein is CASRVSGGGAGEQFF.